This TCR beta chain was sequenced during a study of graft-versus-host responses after intestinal transplantation. The repertoire was sequenced with immunoSEQ multiplex PCR; TCRdb's copy has only in-frame clones and lacks some. The sample records fewer than 8,500 clones, roughly four fifths being singletons. Intraepithelial lymphocytes and lamina propria lymphocytes were released through processing of graft tissue. V lost 0 bases and J 7 bases, leaving 15 bases between the germline ends. Germline CDR1 SGHTA, CDR2 FQGTGA. The CDR3 is 16 residues long. This sample comprised ileum tissue, obtained just under 230 days after intestinal transplant. The clonotype originates from a human patient who received an intestinal transplant, so some T cells may come from the graft donor. V usage is TRBV7-3 and J usage is TRBJ2-2, with a weak D call TRBD2 (6 bases). CDR3 bases: TGTGCCAGCAGCTTAACGGGCGGGACCCGGGGCGGGGAGCTGTTTTTT. This sequence encodes CASSLTGGTRGGELFF. Full variable domain (missing parts from reference TRBV7-3 and TRBJ2-2): GAGVSQTPSNKVTEKGKYVELRCDPISGHTALYWYRQSLGQGPEFLIYFQGTGAADDSGLPNDRFFAVRPEGSVSTLKIQRTERGDSAVYLCASSLTGGTRGGELFFGEGSRLTVL.